The 20 T cell receptor beta chains given below trace back to one sample, sequenced in a study of patients and donors after allogeneic stem cell transplantation. TCRdb reprocessed the RT-PCR reads via MiXCR and lists one record per CDR3 protein. The sample has 390,000 or so distinct CDR3 sequences; about a sixth are singletons. The sample comprised blood, either unsorted or a sorted T cell fraction (not recorded which). The receptors were gathered from a human donor who was either an allogeneic HSCT recipient or a stem cell or donor lymphocyte infusion donor (not recorded which). It is not recorded whose cells these are; they may come from a transplant donor.

This clonotype was detected a few times. The rearrangement uses TRBV6-1 and TRBJ1-1; D is possibly TRBD1 (5 bases). CDR1 is MNHNS, CDR2 SASEGT, per germline. This CDR3 comprises 14 residues. V shed 6 bases and J shed 6 bases, with 17 bases lying between them. CDR3 sequence (DNA): TGTGCCAGCAGCGAGACAGATTTTAACGCTGAAGCTTTCTTT. Protein product: CASSETDFNAEAFF.

This clonotype was observed a few times. V usage is TRBV7-9 and J usage is TRBJ1-2; D is perhaps TRBD1 (5 bases). Germline V lookup: CDR1 SEHNR, CDR2 FQNEAQ (reference sequence). V was clipped by 1 base and J by 8 bases, with 11 bases between them. This CDR3 comprises 13 residues. The DNA for the CDR3 is TGTGCCAGCAGCTTAGGGGCAGGGAACGGCTACACCTTC. This codes for CASSLGAGNGYTF.

This clonotype was picked up a small number of times. This rearrangement joins TRBV4-2 to TRBJ2-3; D may be TRBD2 (5 bases). Trimming took 0 bases from V and 6 from J, leaving 19 bases between them. Germline CDR1 and CDR2: LGHNA and YNFKEQ. There are 17 residues in the CDR3. This CDR3 reads CASSQDGWEWFKDTQYF. The CDR3 nucleotides are TGTGCCAGCAGCCAAGATGGGTGGGAGTGGTTTAAGGATACGCAGTATTTT.

This clonotype has only a few counts. The chain couples TRBV29-1 to TRBJ1-2, with D perhaps matching TRBD1 (6 bases). CDR3 length: 12 residues. V lost 4 bases and J lost 4, with 10 bases in between. Per the germline V gene, CDR1 is SQVTM and CDR2 is ANQGSEA. The CDR3 spells CSVVTGFYGYTF. The CDR3, as DNA: TGCAGCGTTGTGACAGGATTCTATGGCTACACCTTC.

The rearrangement joins TRBV6-5 to TRBJ1-5, with D possibly being TRBD1 (5 bases). The V gene lost 3 bases and the J gene lost 3 bases, with 12 bases spanning the gap. Germline values: CDR1 MNHEY, CDR2 SVGAGI. The CDR3 contains 15 residues. CDR3 loop: CASSYFRTNNQPQHF. The CDR3 DNA reads as TGTGCCAGCAGTTATTTCAGGACAAACAATCAGCCCCAGCATTTT.

The chain uses TRBV5-1 and TRBJ1-1; TRBD1 matches at 7 bases. The V segment lost 5 bases and the J segment 1 base; nucleotides outside the gene matches: 11. Germline V gene data show CDR1 as SGHRS and CDR2 as YFSETQ. This CDR3 has 16 amino acids. The CDR3 sequence: CASRPLSGQTNTEAFF. The DNA of the CDR3 is TGCGCCAGCAGGCCCCTTTCGGGACAGACGAACACTGAAGCTTTCTTT.

The chain uses TRBV5-1 and TRBJ2-7, with D perhaps assigned TRBD1 or TRBD2 (5 bases each). This CDR3 has 14 residues. Trimming shortened V by 3 bases and J by 0 bases, and 10 bases separated the two germline ends. The V gene's germline CDR1 is SGHRS and CDR2 YFSETQ. The CDR3 DNA follows: TGCGCCAGCAGCTGGGGGAGTCCCTCCTACGAGCAGTACTTC. It is translated as CASSWGSPSYEQYF.

This clonotype was detected ten times or more. The genes are TRBV7-8 and TRBJ2-2, with D unclear. Trimming stripped 1 base from V and 1 base from J, with 4 bases between. Germline V gives CDR1 SGHVS, CDR2 FQNEAQ. This CDR3 spans 14 amino acids. The CDR3 nucleotides read TGTGCCAGCAGCTTAGTCGGGAACACCGGGGAGCTGTTTTTT. Protein: CASSLVGNTGELFF.

This chain uses TRBV6-5 with TRBJ1-1; 9 nucleotides align to TRBD1. The CDR3 extends over 19 amino acids. Germline values: CDR1 MNHEY, CDR2 SVGAGI. The J segment lost 1 base and the V segment lost 0 bases, leaving 12 bases of the junction unmatched. The CDR3 is CASSYSRLRGTGKNTEAFF. In nucleotides, the CDR3 is TGTGCCAGCAGTTACTCAAGGCTACGCGGGACAGGGAAGAACACTGAAGCTTTCTTT.

This clonotype was counted between two and nine times. This rearrangement joins TRBV20-1 to TRBJ2-3; D uncertain. V lost 4 bases and J 0 bases, leaving 17 bases between the germline ends. The CDR3 has 16 residues. In germline, CDR1 is DFQATT, CDR2 SNEGSKA (reference sequence). CDR3 nucleotide sequence: TGCAGTGCTATGAGAGGATTGGCGTCTAGCACAGATACGCAGTATTTT. It yields the protein CSAMRGLASSTDTQYF.

This clonotype has just a few counts. V is TRBV6-1 and J is TRBJ2-4; no definite D call. This CDR3 comprises 17 residues. The V end lost 5 bases, the J end lost 2 bases, and 19 bases lay between the germline ends. Per the germline V gene, CDR1 is MNHNS and CDR2 is SASEGT. For the CDR3, the DNA is TGTGCCAGCAGTCGCGCCGGCGGCGCTAAGACCAAAAACATTCAGTACTTC. The encoded protein is CASSRAGGAKTKNIQYF.

This clonotype was counted a few times. The J gene is TRBJ1-1, the V gene TRBV12-3 or TRBV12-4; tentative D call: TRBD1 (5 bases). The ends were cut back, 5 bases at V and 1 base at J, with 14 bases in the middle. The CDR3 runs 15 residues. The CDR3 DNA sequence: TGTGCCAGCAGTCCCCGGCCGCAGGGGAACACTGAAGCTTTCTTT. It translates to CASSPRPQGNTEAFF.

This clonotype appeared a few times. The V gene is TRBV5-6, the J gene TRBJ1-2, with no clear D. Between the trimmed V and J ends, which lost 0 bases and 7 bases, there was a span of 7 bases. This CDR3 spans 12 amino acids. Germline V gene sequence: CDR1 SGHDT, CDR2 YYEEEE. Here the CDR3 reads CASSLDFLGYTF. As DNA, the CDR3 is TGTGCCAGCAGCTTGGATTTTCTTGGCTACACCTTC.

The table lists this clonotype with a few counts. The rearrangement links TRBV7-9 to TRBJ2-7; a weak D match, TRBD1 (5 bases). This CDR3 comprises 14 residues. Per the germline V gene, CDR1 is SEHNR and CDR2 is FQNEAQ (reference sequence). V was clipped by 4 bases and J by 0 bases, with 10 bases between them. CDR3 DNA sequence: TGTGCCAGCAGCTCGACAGAGAGCTCCTACGAGCAGTACTTC. It specifies CASSSTESSYEQYF.

The rearrangement uses TRBV7-2 and TRBJ2-3, with 9 nucleotides matching TRBD2. V trimming: 4 bases; J trimming: 6 bases; junction bases outside the gene matches: 5. The CDR3 extends over 14 amino acids. CDR1 SGHTA and CDR2 FQGNSA come from the germline V gene. CDR3 loop: CASSSGLASDTQYF. CDR3 coding DNA: TGTGCCAGCAGCTCGGGACTAGCAAGCGATACGCAGTATTTT.

This clonotype was found a few times. This chain connects TRBV27 to TRBJ2-7; 8 bases match TRBD1. V dropped 2 bases and J dropped 3; count of bases not matched to a gene: 9. The CDR3 is made up of 16 amino acids. Germline V gene data show CDR1 as MNHEY and CDR2 as SMNVEV (reference sequence). The CDR3 reads CASSLIAEGQGYEQYF. The CDR3 DNA follows: TGTGCCAGCAGTTTAATCGCTGAAGGACAGGGCTACGAGCAGTACTTC.

This clonotype was picked up a small number of times. This chain joins TRBV10-3 and TRBJ2-1, with 9 bases identical to TRBD2. Germline CDR1 ENHRY, CDR2 SYGVKD. CDR3 length equals 15 residues. With 5 bases clipped from V and 5 bases from J, the junction kept 7 bases outside the gene matches. As DNA, the CDR3 is TGTGCCATCAGTCCTATAGCGGGAGTCCACAATGAGCAGTTCTTC. Protein: CAISPIAGVHNEQFF.

This clonotype occurred many times. The chain has TRBV7-9 and TRBJ2-3; unclear D gene. The V end lost 2 bases, the J end lost 1 base, and 4 bases lay between the germline ends. CDR1 and CDR2 from the germline V gene are SEHNR and FQNEAQ (reference sequence). The CDR3 contains 13 residues. CDR3 nucleotide sequence: TGTGCCAGCAGCTTACTGGGCACAGATACGCAGTATTTT. It specifies CASSLLGTDTQYF. The entire variable domain, with the rest obtained from reference TRBV7-9 and TRBJ2-3, is as follows: DTGVSQNPRHKITKRGQNVTFRCDPISEHNRLYWYRQTLGQGPEFLTYFQNEAQLEKSRLLSDRFSAERPKGSFSTLEIQRTEQGDSAMYLCASSLLGTDTQYFGPGTRLTVL.

This clonotype was counted between two and nine times. The V and J genes are TRBV28 and TRBJ2-5; a possible D gene is TRBD2 (6 bases). V was cut by 5 bases and J by 1 base, with 17 bases left in between. Germline V gives CDR1 MDHEN, CDR2 SYDVKM. The length of the CDR3 is 16 residues. The CDR3 nucleotides are TGTGCCAGCAGTCCTCGGAGGGAGCGACGCCAAGAGACCCAGTACTTC. Residues: CASSPRRERRQETQYF. Complete variable domain (other parts from reference TRBV28 and TRBJ2-5): DVKVTQSSRYLVKRTGEKVFLECVQDMDHENMFWYRQDPGLGLRLIYFSYDVKMKEKGDIPEGYSVSREKKERFSLILESASTNQTSMYLCASSPRRERRQETQYFGPGTRLLVL.

This clonotype was seen more than once but under ten times. V and J are TRBV14 and TRBJ1-1; D might be TRBD1 (6 bases). The CDR3 has 17 residues. With 1 base removed from V and 5 bases from J, the gap between germline ends came to 20 bases. The V gene's germline CDR1 is SGHDN and CDR2 FVKESK. The CDR3 coding sequence is TGTGCCAGCAGCCAAGTCTTCCGACGGGGGGCGAGGACTGAAGCTTTCTTT. It is translated as CASSQVFRRGARTEAFF.